What follows is one T cell receptor beta chain and its context. Under the authors' procedure: Cell counts per sample came from amplifying reference gene primers. Libraries were prepared by immunoSEQ multiplex PCR; TCRdb keeps only in-frame clonotypes and omits some of them. Clonal size and the V and J genes are those of that table, whereas D and trimming came from the DNA. The sample yields roughly 230,000 clones, around four fifths seen once. The data originate from a study of blood T cell repertoires in COVID-19. Study overall: Collection of acute and convalescent COVID-19 samples took place in the United States, Italy and Spain.

This CDR3 is 13 amino acids long. CDR1 GTSNPN and CDR2 SVGIG come from the germline V gene (reference sequence). The ends were cut back, 4 bases at V and 2 bases at J, with 11 bases in the middle. This sequence was found in a woman aged 60-70 years with active or convalescent COVID-19. The chain combines TRBV30 with TRBJ1-2; D unresolved. Material: peripheral blood. The CDR3 loop reads CAWIGGENYGYTF. CDR3 nucleotide sequence: TGTGCCTGGATAGGTGGGGAGAACTATGGCTACACCTTC.